Each of the 26 T cell receptor beta chains below was sequenced from the same sample in a study of T cell responses to AZD1222 COVID-19 vaccine. Assay used: immunoSEQ multiplex PCR; TCRdb lists only in-frame clones, some missing. The data contain about 83,000 clones, 88% of them seen just once; the ten biggest clones take up roughly 4.7%. This sample comprised peripheral blood, obtained on day 0 of MenACWY control vaccination. Receptor source: an adult in good health.

This rearrangement joins TRBV7-2 to TRBJ2-7, with 12 bases lining up with TRBD2. The germline gives CDR1 SGHTA, CDR2 FQGNSA. After removal of 2 bases from V and 6 bases from J, the junction contained 8 bases not matched to a gene. CDR3 length: 16 amino acids. In DNA form, the CDR3 reads TGTGCCAGCAGCTTAATTCCTAGCGGGAGGGCCAGCGAGCAGTACTTC. Its translation is CASSLIPSGRASEQYF.

The V call is TRBV5-1, the J call TRBJ2-2, with 9 bases lining up with TRBD2. Germline V gene sequence: CDR1 SGHRS, CDR2 YFSETQ. CDR3 length equals 17 residues. The trim removed 1 base at V and 6 bases at J, leaving 10 bases unmatched. DNA of the CDR3: TGCGCCAGCAGCTTGCCGGGGACTAGCCGATCGCCCGGGGAGCTGTTTTTT. This gives the protein CASSLPGTSRSPGELFF.

The chain joins TRBV2 to TRBJ2-1; D possibly uses TRBD1 or TRBD2 (5 bases each). The CDR3 loop spans 13 amino acids. CDR1 and CDR2 from the germline V gene are SNHLY and FYNNEI. V shed 2 bases and J shed 13 bases, with 15 bases lying between them. CDR3 nucleotides: TGTGCCAGCAGTGAAAGGTTGGGGGTCTCCCAGTTCTTC. It specifies CASSERLGVSQFF.

J is TRBJ1-6 and V is TRBV18; 12 bases align to TRBD1. Germline V gene data show CDR1 as KGHSH and CDR2 as LQKENI. The J segment lost 10 bases and the V segment lost 3 bases, leaving 4 bases of the junction unmatched. The CDR3 runs 15 residues. The CDR3 DNA reads TGTGCCAGCTCACCGTCGGGACAGGGGGCATCACCCCTCCACTTT. Translating gives CASSPSGQGASPLHF.

This chain connects TRBV29-1 to TRBJ1-1, with TRBD1 identical over 7 bases. The J segment lost 4 bases and the V segment lost 0 bases, leaving 11 bases of the junction unmatched. CDR1 and CDR2 (germline): SQVTM, ANQGSEA. The CDR3 is 16 amino acids. This CDR3 reads CSVEESGTARSTEAFF. Here the CDR3 DNA reads TGCAGCGTTGAAGAATCGGGGACAGCCCGGAGCACTGAAGCTTTCTTT. The entire variable domain, with the rest obtained from reference TRBV29-1 and TRBJ1-1, is as follows: SAVISQKPSRDICQRGTSLTIQCQVDSQVTMMFWYRQQPGQSLTLIATANQGSEATYESGFVIDKFPISRPNLTFSTLTVSNMSPEDSSIYLCSVEESGTARSTEAFFGQGTRLTVV.

The chain recombines TRBV12-2 with TRBJ1-2; the D segment call TRBD1 is taken from the table without a DNA check. TRBV12-2 corresponds to a pseudogene. CDR3 size: 17 residues. In DNA, the CDR3 is TGTGCAAGTCGCTCCAAAGGCCCAGGACAGGGTAACTATGGCTACACCTTC. This sequence encodes CASRSKGPGQGNYGYTF.

The chain is built from TRBV5-4 and TRBJ1-3; D gene ambiguous. Germline V gene lookup returns CDR1 SGHNT and CDR2 YYREEE (reference sequence). This CDR3 has 15 amino acids. Trimming shortened V by 0 bases and J by 0 bases, and 7 bases separated the two germline ends. The CDR3 DNA reads TGTGCCAGCAGCTTGGGGACGGGCTCTGGAAACACCATATATTTT. Translated: CASSLGTGSGNTIYF. Filled out from reference TRBV5-4 and TRBJ1-3, the complete variable domain reads ETGVTQSPTHLIKTRGQQVTLRCSSQSGHNTVSWYQQALGQGPQFIFQYYREEENGRGNFPPRFSGLQFPNYSSELNVNALELDDSALYLCASSLGTGSGNTIYFGEGSWLTVV.

The chain recombines TRBV9 with TRBJ2-3; TRBD1 or TRBD2 may be the D gene (5 bases each). The CDR3 is 16 residues long. CDR1 SGDLS and CDR2 YYNGEE come from the germline V gene. Trimming removed 5 bases from V and 7 bases from J, with 23 bases in between. The CDR3, as DNA: TGTGCCAGCAGTCGCGATCAGGGAGCCCGGGCCCATACGCAGTATTTT. Protein sequence: CASSRDQGARAHTQYF.

V and J are TRBV30 and TRBJ1-4, with D hard to call. The CDR3 has 14 residues. V lost 8 bases to trimming and J lost 8 bases, with 21 bases between them. Germline CDR1 GTSNPN, CDR2 SVGIG (reference sequence). This chain's CDR3 is CANGGPNRREKLFF. In nucleotides, the CDR3 is TGTGCCAACGGAGGGCCGAATCGGAGGGAAAAACTGTTTTTT.

The gene calls are TRBV7-2 and TRBJ2-1; 9 positions agree with TRBD2. The CDR3 contains 17 residues. V lost 1 base and J lost 11; bases outside the gene matches: 15. The germline CDR1 and CDR2 sequences are SGHTA and FQGNSA. The CDR3 DNA sequence: TGTGCCAGCAGCTTAGGAGCGGGGACTAGCCTTAAAGGGAAGCAGTTCTTC. Translated: CASSLGAGTSLKGKQFF.

This clone was seen once. The chain joins TRBV28 to TRBJ2-7, with unresolved D. The CDR3 is made up of 12 amino acids. V was clipped by 7 bases and J by 3 bases, with 10 bases between them. CDR1 is MDHEN, CDR2 SYDVKM, per germline. The CDR3 protein is CASTQNIYEQYF. The CDR3 DNA follows: TGTGCCAGCACCCAGAACATCTACGAGCAGTACTTC.

This chain uses TRBV5-8 with TRBJ2-5; 9 bases line up with TRBD1. The CDR3 is 15 amino acids. With 4 bases clipped from V and 4 bases from J, the junction kept 8 bases outside the gene matches. Germline V gives CDR1 SGHTS, CDR2 YDEGEE. The CDR3 spells CASSKGQGGIETQYF. CDR3 nucleotides: TGTGCCAGCAGCAAGGGACAGGGAGGGATAGAGACCCAGTACTTC.

Remarks on this clone: Germline is not matched at one junction end, which may reflect a read error. This chain connects TRBV28 to TRBJ1-1; D unclear. Germline values: CDR1 MDHEN, CDR2 SYDVKM. The CDR3 consists of 11 residues. CDR3 in amino acids: CASAQATAAFF. As DNA, the CDR3 is TGTGCCAGCGCACAAGCCACTGCAGCTTTCTTT.

The chain recombines TRBV19 with TRBJ2-2; D is possibly TRBD1 (7 bases). V shed 5 bases and J shed 9 bases, with 10 bases lying between them. This CDR3 is built from 12 residues. Germline values: CDR1 LNHDA, CDR2 SQIVND (reference sequence). The CDR3 sequence is CASSAGQRELFF. The CDR3, as DNA: TGTGCCAGTAGTGCGGGACAGAGGGAGCTGTTTTTT.

This sequence joins TRBV21-1 and TRBJ2-1; TRBD1 is the table's D call and was not checked against the DNA. TRBV21-1 is given as a pseudogene. The CDR3 length is 16 residues. CDR3 protein: CASSTPGTGAYNEQFF. CDR3 sequence (DNA): TGTGCCAGCAGCACCCCCGGGACAGGGGCCTACAATGAGCAGTTCTTC.

This chain uses TRBV10-3 with TRBJ2-1; 10 nucleotides agree with TRBD2. The CDR3 is made up of 15 amino acids. Germline assignment: CDR1 ENHRY and CDR2 SYGVKD. V lost 4 bases to trimming and J lost 7 bases; unmatched junction nucleotides: 7. In DNA form, the CDR3 reads TGTGCCATCAGTGGGGGTCTAGCGGGAGAGAATGAGCAGTTCTTC. Its protein product is CAISGGLAGENEQFF.

This sequence joins TRBV7-9 and TRBJ1-1; unclear D gene. The CDR3 is 12 residues long. Trimming pared 2 bases from V and 6 bases from J, leaving 7 bases between. Germline CDR1 reads SEHNR; CDR2 reads FQNEAQ (reference sequence). The CDR3 DNA is TGTGCCAGCAGCTTAACAGTCTCTGAAGCTTTCTTT. Its protein product is CASSLTVSEAFF.

V and J are TRBV5-4 and TRBJ1-2; 10 bases are shared with TRBD1. The length of the CDR3 is 15 residues. V dropped 2 bases and J dropped 4; count of bases not matched to a gene: 5. The germline V gene encodes CDR1 SGHNT and CDR2 YYREEE (reference sequence). The CDR3 region is CASSFGTGVGYGYTF. DNA of the CDR3: TGTGCCAGCAGCTTTGGGACAGGGGTGGGCTATGGCTACACCTTC.

The chain recombines TRBV4-3 with TRBJ1-1, with D unclear. This CDR3 contains 13 residues. The V and J ends lost 4 bases and 5 bases respectively, with 11 bases between them. The germline V gene encodes CDR1 LGHNA and CDR2 YSLEER. CDR3 region: CASSRNPETEAFF. The CDR3 nucleotides are TGCGCCAGCAGCCGCAACCCAGAGACTGAAGCTTTCTTT.

V is TRBV6-2 or TRBV6-3 and J is TRBJ2-2, with TRBD1 identical over 12 bases. Germline assignment: CDR1 MNHEY and CDR2 SVGEGT. The CDR3 loop spans 15 amino acids. The V gene end was trimmed by 5 bases and the J gene end by 7 bases; junction bases not matched to a gene: 5. The CDR3 here is CASSEGQGAYGELFF. In DNA, the CDR3 is TGTGCCAGCAGTGAGGGACAGGGGGCTTACGGGGAGCTGTTTTTT.

The J gene is TRBJ1-1, the V gene TRBV30; TRBD1 agrees at 7 bases. Germline CDR1 and CDR2: GTSNPN and SVGIG (reference sequence). The V gene end was trimmed by 4 bases and the J gene end by 4 bases; junction bases not matched to a gene: 9. This CDR3 is 14 amino acids long. The CDR3, as DNA: TGTGCCTGGACGATGGCCCAGGGGGGCACTGAAGCTTTCTTT. It specifies CAWTMAQGGTEAFF.

V is TRBV11-3 and J is TRBJ2-1; TRBD2 aligns across 10 bases. This CDR3 region has 15 residues. The V gene end was trimmed by 5 bases and the J gene end by 2 bases; junction bases not matched to a gene: 3. The germline gives CDR1 SGHNT, CDR2 YENEEA. CDR3 DNA: TGTGCCAGCAGCCAACTAGCGGGGCCCTACAATGAGCAGTTCTTC. It yields the protein CASSQLAGPYNEQFF. Full variable domain (missing parts from reference TRBV11-3 and TRBJ2-1): EAGVVQSPRYKIIEKKQPVAFWCNPISGHNTLYWYLQNLGQGPELLIRYENEEAVDDSQLPKDRFSAERLKGVDSTLKIQPAELGDSAVYLCASSQLAGPYNEQFFGPGTRLTVL.

The V gene is TRBV7-2, the J gene TRBJ1-1, with D perhaps TRBD1 (5 bases). The CDR3 sequence is 16 residues long. CDR1 and CDR2 from the germline V gene are SGHTA and FQGNSA. V shed 3 bases and J shed 2 bases, with 16 bases lying between them. The CDR3 is CASSLPRRGSNTEAFF. The CDR3 bases are TGTGCCAGCAGCTTGCCAAGGAGGGGCAGCAACACTGAAGCTTTCTTT.

This clone was observed a few times. This rearrangement joins TRBV6-6 to TRBJ2-1, with 9 bases lining up with TRBD2. Unmatched junction bases numbered 23, after V lost 5 bases and J lost 0 bases. The CDR3 covers 22 residues. CDR1 and CDR2 from the germline V gene are MNHNY and SVGAGI (reference sequence). The CDR3 DNA reads TGTGCCAGCAGTCCGACCTTTTTGGGTAGCGGGAGTAGTGGCCGCTCCTACAATGAGCAGTTCTTC. Translating gives CASSPTFLGSGSSGRSYNEQFF.

This clone was recorded a few times. The V gene is TRBV5-4, the J gene TRBJ2-7, with D possibly TRBD1 on 5 matching bases. The CDR3 contains 13 residues. V was pared by 1 base and J by 4 bases, with 9 bases between. From germline, CDR1 is SGHNT and CDR2 YYREEE (reference sequence). Written as DNA, the CDR3 is TGTGCCAGCAGCTTGAGGGGTTCGTACGAGCAGTACTTC. It codes for CASSLRGSYEQYF.

The chain recombines TRBV12-5 with TRBJ1-5; 9 bases map to TRBD1. Germline CDR1 reads LGHNT; CDR2 reads FRNRAP. This CDR3 spans 17 amino acids. The V segment lost 3 bases and the J segment 6 bases; nucleotides outside the gene matches: 12. CDR3 in DNA: TGTGCTAGTGGTTTATTCCGAACAGGGGGCTATGGTCAGCCCCAGCATTTT. Translated, it gives CASGLFRTGGYGQPQHF. The complete variable domain, with remaining parts taken from reference TRBV12-5 and TRBJ1-5, reads DARVTQTPRHKVTEMGQEVTMRCQPILGHNTVFWYRQTMMQGLELLAYFRNRAPLDDSGMPKDRFSAEMPDATLATLKIQPSEPRDSAVYFCASGLFRTGGYGQPQHFGDGTRLSIL.